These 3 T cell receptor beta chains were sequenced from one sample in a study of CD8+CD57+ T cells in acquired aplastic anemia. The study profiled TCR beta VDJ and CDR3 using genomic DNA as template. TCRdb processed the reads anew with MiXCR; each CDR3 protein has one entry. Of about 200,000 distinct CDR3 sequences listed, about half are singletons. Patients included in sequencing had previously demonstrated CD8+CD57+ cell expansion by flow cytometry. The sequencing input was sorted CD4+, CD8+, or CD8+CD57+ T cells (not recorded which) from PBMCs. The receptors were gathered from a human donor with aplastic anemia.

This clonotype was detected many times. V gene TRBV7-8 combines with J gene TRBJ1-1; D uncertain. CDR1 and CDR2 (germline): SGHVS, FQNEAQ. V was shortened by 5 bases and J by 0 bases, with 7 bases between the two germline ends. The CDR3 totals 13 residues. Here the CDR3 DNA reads TGTGCCAGCAGCCGGCAGATGAACACTGAAGCTTTCTTT. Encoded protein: CASSRQMNTEAFF. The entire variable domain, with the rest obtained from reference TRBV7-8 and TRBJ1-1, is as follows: GAGVSQSPRYKVAKRGQDVALRCDPISGHVSLFWYQQALGQGPEFLTYFQNEAQLDKSGLPSDRFFAERPEGSVSTLKIQRTQQEDSAVYLCASSRQMNTEAFFGQGTRLTVV.

CDR3 in DNA: TGTGCCAGCAGAAGGGGGGTGTTGGAGCAGTACTTC. Residues: CASRRGVLEQYF. V usage is TRBV2 and J usage is TRBJ2-7; D tentatively reads TRBD1 or TRBD2 (6 bases each). The V and J ends lost 6 bases and 7 bases respectively, with 13 bases between them. Germline CDR1 is SNHLY and CDR2 is FYNNEI. CDR3 length equals 12 residues.

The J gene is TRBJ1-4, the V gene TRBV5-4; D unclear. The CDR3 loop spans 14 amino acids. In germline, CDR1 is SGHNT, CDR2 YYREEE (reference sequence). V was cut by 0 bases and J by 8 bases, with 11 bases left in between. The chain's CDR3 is CASSLEEELEKLFF. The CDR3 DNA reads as TGTGCCAGCAGCTTGGAAGAAGAGCTCGAAAAACTGTTTTTT.